This paragraph covers one T cell receptor beta chain sequence. This record comes from a study of blood T cell repertoires in COVID-19. Across the whole study: Collection of acute and convalescent COVID-19 samples took place in the United States, Italy and Spain. PBMCs, B-cell-depleted T cells, or T cells were the source of the cDNA or gDNA that made up the material.

Profiled with immunoSEQ multiplex PCR; TCRdb holds only in-frame clones, not every one. Among about 100,000 clones listed, about 90% were seen once. The V segment lost 7 bases and the J segment 1 base; nucleotides outside the gene matches: 8. Germline V lookup: CDR1 LNHDA, CDR2 SQIVND (reference sequence). This CDR3 comprises 15 residues. This receptor was obtained from a man aged 25 to 40 in a cohort sampled during active COVID-19. This chain connects TRBV19 to TRBJ2-5; TRBD2 agrees at 8 bases. The sample was peripheral blood. The DNA for the CDR3 is TGTGCCAGTACCAGGGCGGCGGGGGGCCAAGAGACCCAGTACTTC. Protein sequence: CASTRAAGGQETQYF. Supplemented by reference TRBV19 and TRBJ2-5, the full variable domain reads DGGITQSPKYLFRKEGQNVTLSCEQNLNHDAMYWYRQDPGQGLRLIYYSQIVNDFQKGDIAEGYSVSREKKESFPLTVTSAQKNPTAFYLCASTRAAGGQETQYFGPGTRLLVL.